Following are 4 T cell receptor beta chains from one sample sequenced in a study of somatic mutations in cytotoxic T cells in rheumatoid arthritis. Sequenced by immunoSEQ multiplex PCR; TCRdb stores in-frame clones only, minus some. Found here are some 11,000 clones, about 80% of them singletons; the top ten hold over 7%. The sequencing sample was made of CD8+ T cells sorted from blood. These receptors originate from a woman in her fifties or sixties with rheumatoid arthritis.

This chain uses TRBV6-5 with TRBJ2-1; 10 nucleotides line up with TRBD2. V dropped 5 bases and J dropped 3; count of bases not matched to a gene: 4. Per the germline V gene, CDR1 is MNHEY and CDR2 is SVGAGI. The CDR3 contains 15 residues. CDR3 amino acids: CASSPSGSGYNEQFF. The CDR3 region has the DNA TGTGCCAGCAGTCCTAGCGGGAGCGGCTACAATGAGCAGTTCTTC.

The chain employs TRBV7-6 and TRBJ2-6; TRBD1 is a possible D gene (7 bases). The CDR3 covers 16 residues. CDR1 SGHVS and CDR2 FNYEAQ come from the germline V gene. V was trimmed by 0 bases and J by 12 bases, leaving 18 bases between them. The CDR3 sequence is CASSLAPGQGGPVLTF. DNA for the CDR3: TGTGCCAGCAGCTTAGCGCCCGGGCAGGGGGGCCCCGTCCTGACTTTC.

The chain joins TRBV28 to TRBJ2-5; unclear D gene. The J call may be wrong; the DNA end is better matched by TRBJ2-7. The CDR3 contains 11 residues. Germline lookup yields CDR1 MDHEN and CDR2 SYDVKM. CDR3 sequence reads: CASRWAYEQYF. In nucleotides, the CDR3 is TGTGCCAGCAGGTGGGCCTACGAGCAGTACTTC.

The chain carries TRBV7-9 and TRBJ2-7; D possibly corresponds to TRBD2 (5 bases). The CDR3 loop spans 13 amino acids. V lost 5 bases and J 5 bases, leaving 13 bases between the germline ends. Germline V lookup: CDR1 SEHNR, CDR2 FQNEAQ (reference sequence). The CDR3 nucleotides are TGTGCCAGCAGCCTCTCGGCGGGTAACGAGCAGTACTTC. This translates into CASSLSAGNEQYF.